Listed below are T cell receptor beta chains from one sample, sequenced in a study of Graves' ophthalmopathy and Graves' hyperthyroidism. TCRdb used MiXCR to reprocess the multiplex PCR reads, holding one entry per CDR3 protein. In the table there are 650,000 to 900,000 distinct CDR3 sequences, approximately 40% of which are singletons. Specimen: peripheral blood. The receptors were sampled from an adult man with Graves' ophthalmopathy. CDR3s include the opening cysteine and the closing phenylalanine or tryptophan. A D gene is named only where the DNA matches it firmly. Clone size is not always given. Where it is, it says once, few, many or a class for expanded clones.

D gene,CDR3 length,clone size,V gene,J gene,CDR3 DNA,CDR3 protein
.,13,many,TRBV24-1,TRBJ1-2,TGTGCCACCAGTCTTACAGGAAGCTATGGCTACACCTTC,CATSLTGSYGYTF
TRBD1,16,.,TRBV29-1,TRBJ2-7,TGCAGCGTTGGCATGGTTAGGGGACAGGGGTCGTACGAGCAGTACTTC,CSVGMVRGQGSYEQYF
.,15,.,TRBV19,TRBJ2-7,TGTGCCAGTAGTCCCTCCGGGACGGCATCCTACGAGCAGTACTTC,CASSPSGTASYEQYF
TRBD1,14,few,TRBV6-6,TRBJ1-2,TGTGCCAGCAGTCAAAGCTCAGGGGGCGCGATTGTCACCTTC,CASSQSSGGAIVTF
.,14,many,TRBV12-3/TRBV12-4,TRBJ1-2,TGTGCCAGCAGTCCGCAACAGGGTAACTATGGCTACACCTTC,CASSPQQGNYGYTF
.,14,few,TRBV20-1,TRBJ2-2,TGCAGTGCTAGAGATACAATGGGACACGGGGAGCTGTTTTTT,CSARDTMGHGELFF
.,15,.,TRBV20-1,TRBJ1-2,TGCAGTGCCCCGACGACGAGAAGAAACAACTATGGCTACACCTTC,CSAPTTRRNNYGYTF
.,14,few,TRBV6-5,TRBJ1-2,TGTGCCAGCAGTTACGGTCGGAGGGGCTATGGCTACACCTTC,CASSYGRRGYGYTF
.,11,.,TRBV20-1,TRBJ1-2,TGCAGTGCGGGAACTAACTATGGCTACACCTTC,CSAGTNYGYTF
.,15,few,TRBV19,TRBJ1-2,TGTGCCAGTACCGTCGTGGGGGCGACTAACTATGGCTACACCTTC,CASTVVGATNYGYTF
.,12,.,TRBV29-1,TRBJ1-2,TGCAGCGCGGTAGTAGAAAACTATGGCTACACCTTC,CSAVVENYGYTF
.,15,.,TRBV7-2,TRBJ2-5,TGTGCCAGCAGCTTATACGGTTTAGGGCAAGAGACCCAGTACTTC,CASSLYGLGQETQYF
.,13,many,TRBV6-5,TRBJ1-6,TGTGCCAGCAGTATAAACAGGGATTCACCCCTCCACTTT,CASSINRDSPLHF
.,15,few,TRBV2,TRBJ2-7,TGTGCCAGCAGTTTACCGGGCAGTCTAGCCTACGAGCAGTACTTC,CASSLPGSLAYEQYF
TRBD1,15,many,TRBV20-1,TRBJ1-6,TGCAGTGCTACACGGGACAGGGCAGACAATTCACCCCTCCACTTT,CSATRDRADNSPLHF
.,15,few,TRBV4-2,TRBJ1-1,TGTGCCAGCAGCCAAGACGGACGGCCGAACACTGAAGCTTTCTTT,CASSQDGRPNTEAFF
TRBD1,14,few,TRBV12-3/TRBV12-4,TRBJ2-5,TGTGCCAGCACCTCTAGACAGGGGGGGGAGACCCAGTACTTC,CASTSRQGGETQYF
TRBD1,14,many,TRBV10-3,TRBJ1-4,TGTGCCACCCGGGAAGGGACAGTTAATGAAAAACTGTTTTTT,CATREGTVNEKLFF
TRBD1,17,.,TRBV7-3,TRBJ2-7,TGCGCCAGCAGCCAAGATGTTGGAAACAGGGGGGCCCGCGAGCAGTACTTC,CASSQDVGNRGAREQYF
.,15,.,TRBV7-9,TRBJ2-5,TGTGCCACCAGCCCCTACTCCGGTGTAGGAGAGACCCAGTACTTC,CATSPYSGVGETQYF
TRBD2,17,few,TRBV20-1,TRBJ2-5,TGCAGTGCTAGTACCCACGGGCCAGGTCGGGTGGGGGGGTCCCAGTACTTC,CSASTHGPGRVGGSQYF
TRBD1,15,.,TRBV10-1,TRBJ2-7,TGCGCCAGCAGGGAAAAGACAGGGAGCGTCAACGAGCAGTACTTC,CASREKTGSVNEQYF